Listed below are T cell receptor beta chains from one sample, sequenced in a study of T-cell reconstitution after alpha-beta-depleted transplantation in children. TCRdb itself ran the PCR reads through MiXCR, one entry per CDR3 protein. This sample has 250,000 to 300,000 distinct CDR3 sequences, with almost 10% found just once. This material consisted of PBMCs from the stem cell graft donor, taken from the stem cell graft. The receptors here all came from a human donor who donated a stem cell graft to a child with SCID. CDR3s include the opening cysteine and the closing phenylalanine or tryptophan. Each record gives: J gene, V gene, D gene, clone size, CDR3 protein, CDR3 DNA. D genes are given only for firm matches. Clone size appears in some rows only: once, few, many, or a class for an expanded clone.

j_call: TRBJ2-7
v_call: TRBV6-1
d_call: -
clone_size: few
cdr3_aa: CASNEDRVGREDYEQYF
cdr3_nt: TGTGCCAGCAATGAGGATAGGGTTGGCAGGGAAGACTACGAGCAGTACTTC

j_call: TRBJ1-1
v_call: TRBV5-1
d_call: -
clone_size: few
cdr3_aa: CASSSQQGYNTEAFF
cdr3_nt: TGCGCCAGCAGCTCCCAGCAGGGATATAACACTGAAGCTTTCTTT

j_call: TRBJ1-2
v_call: TRBV5-1
d_call: -
clone_size: many
cdr3_aa: CASSLGRLNYGYTF
cdr3_nt: TGCGCCAGCAGCTTGGGACGGCTCAACTATGGCTACACCTTC

j_call: TRBJ2-5
v_call: TRBV18
d_call: TRBD2
clone_size: -
cdr3_aa: CASSSRTSGSQETQYF
cdr3_nt: TGTGCCAGCTCATCCCGGACTAGCGGGTCCCAAGAGACCCAGTACTTC

j_call: TRBJ2-7
v_call: TRBV20-1
d_call: -
clone_size: few
cdr3_aa: CSARDPDRTLSYEQYF
cdr3_nt: TGCAGTGCTAGAGATCCCGATCGGACCCTCTCCTACGAGCAGTACTTC

j_call: TRBJ2-2
v_call: TRBV6-6
d_call: -
clone_size: few
cdr3_aa: CASSKQNTGELFF
cdr3_nt: TGTGCCAGCAGTAAACAAAACACCGGGGAGCTGTTTTTT

j_call: TRBJ2-1
v_call: TRBV29-1
d_call: TRBD1
clone_size: -
cdr3_aa: CSVVGTGATNEQFF
cdr3_nt: TGCAGCGTTGTAGGGACAGGGGCAACAAATGAGCAGTTCTTC

j_call: TRBJ2-7
v_call: TRBV5-1
d_call: TRBD1
clone_size: few
cdr3_aa: CASSLPDRGAYEQYF
cdr3_nt: TGCGCCAGCAGCTTGCCTGACAGGGGCGCCTACGAGCAGTACTTC

j_call: TRBJ2-3
v_call: TRBV10-3
d_call: -
clone_size: many
cdr3_aa: CAIKAGTAMGPDTQYF
cdr3_nt: TGTGCCATCAAAGCCGGGACTGCAATGGGTCCAGATACGCAGTATTTT

j_call: TRBJ1-1
v_call: TRBV2
d_call: -
clone_size: -
cdr3_aa: CATKREGVGTEAFF
cdr3_nt: TGTGCCACCAAACGAGAGGGTGTAGGCACTGAAGCTTTCTTT

j_call: TRBJ2-2
v_call: TRBV12-3/TRBV12-4
d_call: -
clone_size: few
cdr3_aa: CASSFSADTGELFF
cdr3_nt: TGTGCCAGCAGTTTTTCGGCTGACACCGGGGAGCTGTTTTTT

j_call: TRBJ2-3
v_call: TRBV12-3/TRBV12-4
d_call: TRBD1
clone_size: many
cdr3_aa: CASSSGGQRTDTQYF
cdr3_nt: TGTGCCAGCAGTTCTGGGGGACAGCGCACAGATACGCAGTATTTT

j_call: TRBJ1-1
v_call: TRBV5-6
d_call: TRBD1
clone_size: few
cdr3_aa: CASSTGGEDTEAFF
cdr3_nt: TGTGCCAGCAGCACAGGGGGCGAGGATACTGAAGCTTTCTTT

j_call: TRBJ2-3
v_call: TRBV7-9
d_call: TRBD2
clone_size: few
cdr3_aa: CASSSKEAGGTDTQYF
cdr3_nt: TGTGCCAGCAGCTCCAAAGAAGCGGGGGGCACAGATACGCAGTATTTT

j_call: TRBJ2-5
v_call: TRBV6-1
d_call: TRBD2
clone_size: few
cdr3_aa: CASRGGSRQETQYF
cdr3_nt: TGTGCCAGCAGGGGGGGGTCTCGGCAAGAGACCCAGTACTTC

j_call: TRBJ1-6
v_call: TRBV5-1
d_call: -
clone_size: -
cdr3_aa: CASSDLNSPLHF
cdr3_nt: TGCGCCAGCAGCGATCTTAATTCACCCCTCCACTTT

j_call: TRBJ2-1
v_call: TRBV7-3
d_call: TRBD1
clone_size: few
cdr3_aa: CASSLTGGEYNEQFF
cdr3_nt: TGTGCCAGCAGCTTAACAGGGGGCGAGTACAATGAGCAGTTCTTC

j_call: TRBJ2-3
v_call: TRBV12-3/TRBV12-4
d_call: TRBD2
clone_size: many
cdr3_aa: CASSLGSAGNTDTQYF
cdr3_nt: TGTGCCAGCAGTTTGGGGTCAGCGGGAAACACAGATACGCAGTATTTT

j_call: TRBJ2-2
v_call: TRBV24-1
d_call: TRBD2
clone_size: -
cdr3_aa: CATGSGENTGELFF
cdr3_nt: TGTGCCACCGGTAGCGGGGAGAACACCGGGGAGCTGTTTTTT

j_call: TRBJ2-7
v_call: TRBV3-1
d_call: -
clone_size: few
cdr3_aa: CASSQGHGTYEQYF
cdr3_nt: TGTGCCAGCAGCCAGGGACACGGGACCTACGAGCAGTACTTC

j_call: TRBJ2-3
v_call: TRBV5-1
d_call: TRBD1
clone_size: many
cdr3_aa: CASSSGTVGADTQYF
cdr3_nt: TGCGCCAGCAGCTCGGGGACAGTGGGCGCAGATACGCAGTATTTT

j_call: TRBJ2-7
v_call: TRBV7-3
d_call: TRBD1
clone_size: -
cdr3_aa: CASSTRPGQGYEQYF
cdr3_nt: TGTGCCAGCAGCACCCGACCGGGACAGGGGTACGAGCAGTACTTC

j_call: TRBJ2-7
v_call: TRBV7-2
d_call: -
clone_size: -
cdr3_aa: CASSLKESYEQYF
cdr3_nt: TGTGCCAGCAGCTTAAAGGAGTCCTACGAGCAGTACTTC

j_call: TRBJ2-7
v_call: TRBV2
d_call: -
clone_size: few
cdr3_aa: CASSQRGGEQYF
cdr3_nt: TGTGCCAGCTCGCAAAGGGGCGGAGAGCAGTACTTC

j_call: TRBJ2-2
v_call: TRBV2
d_call: -
clone_size: -
cdr3_aa: CASVDTGELFF
cdr3_nt: TGTGCCAGCGTTGACACCGGGGAGCTGTTTTTT

j_call: TRBJ2-3
v_call: TRBV5-1
d_call: -
clone_size: few
cdr3_aa: CASSQGRGQPDTQYF
cdr3_nt: TGCGCCAGCAGCCAGGGGCGAGGACAGCCAGATACGCAGTATTTT

j_call: TRBJ1-1
v_call: TRBV12-3/TRBV12-4
d_call: -
clone_size: few
cdr3_aa: CASKPQENTEAFF
cdr3_nt: TGTGCCAGCAAACCGCAGGAGAACACTGAAGCTTTCTTT

j_call: TRBJ2-1
v_call: TRBV11-1
d_call: TRBD2
clone_size: -
cdr3_aa: CASSPEWTSGGTFYNEQFF
cdr3_nt: TGTGCCAGCAGCCCCGAGTGGACTAGCGGGGGGACCTTTTACAATGAGCAGTTCTTC

j_call: TRBJ1-4
v_call: TRBV20-1
d_call: -
clone_size: -
cdr3_aa: CSALATNEKLFF
cdr3_nt: TGCAGTGCACTCGCAACTAATGAAAAACTGTTTTTT

j_call: TRBJ1-3
v_call: TRBV12-5
d_call: TRBD1
clone_size: few
cdr3_aa: CASGSGQGAEGNTIYF
cdr3_nt: TGTGCTAGTGGTTCGGGACAGGGGGCGGAAGGAAACACCATATATTTT

j_call: TRBJ1-5
v_call: TRBV20-1
d_call: -
clone_size: few
cdr3_aa: CSARRGEDDNQPQHF
cdr3_nt: TGCAGTGCTAGGAGGGGGGAAGATGACAATCAGCCCCAGCATTTT

j_call: TRBJ2-7
v_call: TRBV6-1
d_call: TRBD1
clone_size: few
cdr3_aa: CASTGTGISYEQYF
cdr3_nt: TGTGCCAGTACCGGGACAGGGATCTCCTACGAGCAGTACTTC

j_call: TRBJ2-2
v_call: TRBV9
d_call: TRBD2
clone_size: few
cdr3_aa: CASSDGLAYTGELFF
cdr3_nt: TGTGCCAGCAGCGATGGACTAGCGTACACCGGGGAGCTGTTTTTT

j_call: TRBJ2-5
v_call: TRBV25-1
d_call: -
clone_size: many
cdr3_aa: CASSEGGPSQYF
cdr3_nt: TGTGCCAGCAGTGAAGGAGGTCCGTCCCAGTACTTC

j_call: TRBJ2-7
v_call: TRBV10-1
d_call: -
clone_size: many
cdr3_aa: CASSEVGQGNEQYF
cdr3_nt: TGCGCCAGCAGTGAGGTCGGGCAGGGGAACGAGCAGTACTTC

j_call: TRBJ2-3
v_call: TRBV12-3/TRBV12-4
d_call: TRBD2
clone_size: -
cdr3_aa: CASSFSGGSDTQYF
cdr3_nt: TGTGCCAGCAGTTTCAGCGGGGGATCAGATACGCAGTATTTT

j_call: TRBJ1-6
v_call: TRBV3-1
d_call: TRBD1
clone_size: -
cdr3_aa: CASSRGQGATSPLHF
cdr3_nt: TGTGCCAGCAGCCGAGGACAGGGGGCAACGTCACCCCTCCACTTT